Shown below are 16 T cell receptor beta chains from a single sample sequenced in a study of blood T cell repertoires in COVID-19. This table comes from immunoSEQ multiplex PCR, and its TCRdb copy is limited to in-frame clones, with some not included. This sample has roughly 480,000 clones; roughly nine tenths occur once, and the top ten carry roughly 0.92%. Sequencing was done on a sample of peripheral blood. All receptors come from a man between 18 and 29 years old with COVID-19, enrolled during active disease.

This chain connects TRBV19 to TRBJ2-2; 12 positions agree with TRBD1. The CDR3 length is 18 residues. Trimming cost V 1 base and J 5 bases; bases outside gene matches: 8. The germline CDR1 and CDR2 sequences are LNHDA and SQIVND (reference sequence). This CDR3 reads CASSIGSSGQGATGELFF. The CDR3 nucleotides read TGTGCCAGTAGTATAGGTTCATCGGGACAGGGGGCGACCGGGGAGCTGTTTTTT.

The genes are TRBV20-1 and TRBJ2-3; 9 bases align to TRBD2. The CDR3 extends over 15 amino acids. In germline, CDR1 is DFQATT, CDR2 SNEGSKA (reference sequence). The ends lost 3 bases at V and 2 bases at J; junction bases unmatched: 6. CDR3 bases: TGCAGTGCTAGTCAAAGCGGGAGGTTCACAGATACGCAGTATTTT. Translated, it gives CSASQSGRFTDTQYF.

The chain links TRBV7-3 to TRBJ2-2, with TRBD2 matching 7 bases. The CDR3 runs 15 residues. V gave up 2 bases and J gave up 7 bases; unmatched junction bases: 7. The germline CDR1 and CDR2 sequences are SGHTA and FQGTGA. The CDR3 protein is CASSLSGTMYGELFF. The CDR3 bases are TGTGCCAGCAGCTTATCGGGGACTATGTACGGGGAGCTGTTTTTT. The complete variable domain, with remaining parts taken from reference TRBV7-3 and TRBJ2-2, reads GAGVSQTPSNKVTEKGKYVELRCDPISGHTALYWYRQSLGQGPEFLIYFQGTGAADDSGLPNDRFFAVRPEGSVSTLKIQRTERGDSAVYLCASSLSGTMYGELFFGEGSRLTVL.

This clone is a singleton in its sample. The chain has TRBV6-1 and TRBJ1-4, with no clear D. CDR1 and CDR2 from the germline V gene are MNHNS and SASEGT. The germline V and J ends were trimmed by 2 bases and 5 bases, with 12 bases remaining between them. The CDR3 is 15 residues long. In nucleotides, the CDR3 is TGTGCCAGCAGTGAATCAAGTCACATAAATGAAAAACTGTTTTTT. Translated: CASSESSHINEKLFF.

V is TRBV29-1 and J is TRBJ2-2; a weak D match, TRBD1 (5 bases). The CDR3 is made up of 15 amino acids. CDR1 and CDR2 (germline): SQVTM, ANQGSEA. V shed 4 bases and J shed 5 bases, with 17 bases lying between them. The chain's CDR3 is CSVGGRSSPTGELFF. CDR3 bases: TGCAGCGTTGGGGGCCGAAGCTCCCCTACCGGGGAGCTGTTTTTT.

With regard to this clone: The same CDR3 also results from other DNA sequences found in this sample. The V gene is TRBV5-1, the J gene TRBJ2-5; 8 bases match TRBD2. Germline V lookup: CDR1 SGHRS, CDR2 YFSETQ. CDR3 size: 16 residues. The J segment lost 1 base and the V segment lost 0 bases, leaving 5 bases of the junction unmatched. The CDR3 DNA follows: TGCGCCAGCAGCTTGGCCGGCACTAGCGGCCAAGAGACCCAGTACTTC. Protein sequence: CASSLAGTSGQETQYF.

The chain joins TRBV10-2 to TRBJ1-2; D remains ambiguous. Germline V gene sequence: CDR1 WSHSY, CDR2 SAAADI. V was trimmed by 8 bases and J by 6 bases, leaving 7 bases between them. The CDR3 is made up of 10 amino acids. The CDR3 DNA follows: TGCGCCAGCCTGGGAGATGGCTACACCTTC. Protein: CASLGDGYTF.

The chain is built from TRBV11-2 and TRBJ2-7; 12 nucleotides agree with TRBD2. CDR1 is SGHAT, CDR2 FQNNGV, per germline. This CDR3 has 16 amino acids. J gave up 4 bases and V 4 bases, and 8 bases lay outside the gene matches. The CDR3 loop is CASSSNLAGGMYEQYF. The CDR3 DNA reads as TGTGCCAGCAGCTCGAACCTAGCGGGGGGGATGTACGAGCAGTACTTC. Filled out from reference TRBV11-2 and TRBJ2-7, the complete variable domain reads EAGVAQSPRYKIIEKRQSVAFWCNPISGHATLYWYQQILGQGPKLLIQFQNNGVVDDSQLPKDRFSAERLKGVDSTLKIQPAKLEDSAVYLCASSSNLAGGMYEQYFGPGTRLTVT.

J is TRBJ1-6 and V is TRBV28; 10 bases align to TRBD1. V gave up 6 bases and J gave up 7 bases; unmatched junction bases: 9. Germline V CDR1 and CDR2: MDHEN, SYDVKM. The CDR3 extends over 16 amino acids. CDR3 sequence reads: CASSHRPGQGNSPLHF. In nucleotides, the CDR3 is TGTGCCAGCAGCCACCGACCGGGACAGGGGAATTCACCCCTCCACTTT.

The genes are TRBV5-1 and TRBJ1-6; D is unclear. The CDR3 has 18 amino acids. V was pared by 0 bases and J by 4 bases, with 17 bases between. Per germline, CDR1 SGHRS and CDR2 YFSETQ. The chain's CDR3 is CASSLGQWQAVYNSPLHF. In DNA, the CDR3 is TGCGCCAGCAGCTTGGGCCAATGGCAGGCAGTTTATAATTCACCCCTCCACTTT. The full variable domain, completed using reference TRBV5-1 and TRBJ1-6, is KAGVTQTPRYLIKTRGQQVTLSCSPISGHRSVSWYQQTPGQGLQFLFEYFSETQRNKGNFPGRFSGRQFSNSRSEMNVSTLELGDSALYLCASSLGQWQAVYNSPLHFGNGTRLTVT.

This clone was recorded a few times. The rearrangement joins TRBV5-1 to TRBJ2-5; TRBD2 aligns across 8 bases. Germline V lookup: CDR1 SGHRS, CDR2 YFSETQ. J gave up 5 bases and V 2 bases, and 8 bases lay outside the gene matches. CDR3 length: 15 amino acids. CDR3 sequence reads: CASSLTSGEGETQYF. The CDR3 nucleotides are TGCGCCAGCAGCTTAACTAGCGGTGAGGGGGAGACCCAGTACTTC. Using reference TRBV5-1 and TRBJ2-5 for the parts outside the CDR3, the full variable domain is KAGVTQTPRYLIKTRGQQVTLSCSPISGHRSVSWYQQTPGQGLQFLFEYFSETQRNKGNFPGRFSGRQFSNSRSEMNVSTLELGDSALYLCASSLTSGEGETQYFGPGTRLLVL.

DNA of the CDR3: TGCGCCAGCAGCTTGGCCGCCGGACTAGCGGGGGGGAATGAGCAGTTCTTC. Translated, it gives CASSLAAGLAGGNEQFF. The rearrangement joins TRBV5-1 to TRBJ2-1; 15 bases are a match to TRBD2. The CDR3 spans 17 residues. The J segment lost 7 bases and the V segment lost 0 bases, leaving 5 bases of the junction unmatched. CDR1 is SGHRS and CDR2 is YFSETQ in the germline V gene.

There are a few counts of this clone. This rearrangement joins TRBV27 to TRBJ2-7, with TRBD1 identical over 8 bases. Unmatched junction bases numbered 3, after V lost 4 bases and J lost 1 base. CDR1 is MNHEY and CDR2 is SMNVEV in the germline V gene (reference sequence). This CDR3 is built from 14 residues. The CDR3 protein is CASSWDRFSYEQYF. The CDR3 DNA reads TGTGCCAGCAGTTGGGACAGGTTTTCCTACGAGCAGTACTTC.

The chain couples TRBV19 to TRBJ2-3; tentative D call: TRBD1 (5 bases). The V gene's germline CDR1 is LNHDA and CDR2 SQIVND (reference sequence). There are 17 residues in the CDR3. The germline V and J ends were trimmed by 6 bases and 0 bases, with 19 bases remaining between them. The CDR3 nucleotides are TGTGCCAGTAGCCCTAAGGGATGGGGCCCCAGCACAGATACGCAGTATTTT. Its translation is CASSPKGWGPSTDTQYF.

The chain recombines TRBV7-8 with TRBJ2-7; D gene uncertain. From germline, CDR1 is SGHVS and CDR2 FQNEAQ. V was cut by 1 base and J by 6 bases, with 13 bases left in between. The CDR3 runs 14 residues. The DNA for the CDR3 is TGTGCCAGCAGCTTAGGAGGCAGTGGAAGCGAGCAGTACTTC. Translation gives CASSLGGSGSEQYF.

The chain employs TRBV6-6 and TRBJ2-7; TRBD1 is a possible D gene (6 bases). V lost 8 bases and J lost 0, with 14 bases in between. The length of the CDR3 is 14 residues. The V gene's germline CDR1 is MNHNY and CDR2 SVGAGI (reference sequence). In DNA form, the CDR3 reads TGTGCCAGCGAGGACAGCTCGAGCTCCTACGAGCAGTACTTC. This codes for CASEDSSSSYEQYF.